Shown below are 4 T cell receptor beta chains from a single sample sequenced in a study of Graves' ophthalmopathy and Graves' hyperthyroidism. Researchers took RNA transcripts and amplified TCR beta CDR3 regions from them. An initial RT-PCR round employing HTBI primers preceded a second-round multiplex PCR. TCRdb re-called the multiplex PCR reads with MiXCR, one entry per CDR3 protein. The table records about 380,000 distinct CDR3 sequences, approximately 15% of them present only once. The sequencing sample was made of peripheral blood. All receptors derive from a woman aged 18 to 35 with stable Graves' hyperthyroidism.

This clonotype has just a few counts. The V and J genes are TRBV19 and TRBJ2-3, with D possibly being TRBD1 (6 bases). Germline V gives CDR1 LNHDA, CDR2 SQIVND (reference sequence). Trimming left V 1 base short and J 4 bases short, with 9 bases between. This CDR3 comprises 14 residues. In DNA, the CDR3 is TGTGCCAGTAGTATAGGGCAGGGGCCAGATACGCAGTATTTT. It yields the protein CASSIGQGPDTQYF.

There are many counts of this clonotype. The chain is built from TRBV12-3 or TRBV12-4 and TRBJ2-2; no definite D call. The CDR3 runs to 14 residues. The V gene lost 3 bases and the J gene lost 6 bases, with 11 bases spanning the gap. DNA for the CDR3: TGTGCCAGCAGTTTTTGGGGTTCTTCCGGGGAGCTGTTTTTT. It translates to CASSFWGSSGELFF.

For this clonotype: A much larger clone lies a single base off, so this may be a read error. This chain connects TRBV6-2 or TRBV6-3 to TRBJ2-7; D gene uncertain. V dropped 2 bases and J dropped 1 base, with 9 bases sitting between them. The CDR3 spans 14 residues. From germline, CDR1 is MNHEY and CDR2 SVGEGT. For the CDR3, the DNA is TGTGCCAGCAGTTACCGTGTCTATTCCTACGAGCAGTACTTC. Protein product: CASSYRVYSYEQYF.

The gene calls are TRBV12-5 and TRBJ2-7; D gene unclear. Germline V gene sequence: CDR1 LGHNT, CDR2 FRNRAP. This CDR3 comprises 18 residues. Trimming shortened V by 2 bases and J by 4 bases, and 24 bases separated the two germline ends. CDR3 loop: CASGLTPSGGEVVYEQYF. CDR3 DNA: TGTGCTAGTGGTTTGACCCCATCCGGTGGCGAAGTGGTATACGAGCAGTACTTC.